This paragraph covers one TCR beta chain sequence. Repertoires were generated with immunoSEQ multiplex PCR, while TCRdb's copy carries only in-frame clones and drops some. This sample has roughly 4,900 clones, with under 90% found just once. The CDR3 is made up of 14 amino acids. The V gene lost 2 bases and the J gene lost 8 bases, with 15 bases spanning the gap. The germline gives CDR1 MNHEY, CDR2 SMNVEV (reference sequence). These data come from a study of T cells after posttransplantation cyclophosphamide. Busulfan-fludarabine conditioning, marrow transplant, and cyclophosphamide on days +3 and +4 were administered.

This receptor was obtained from a male patient between 45 and 60 years old who received an allogeneic stem cell transplant from a related donor and was CMV-positive. Some T cells may be supplied by the graft donor. Specimen: PBMCs, collected after allogeneic stem cell transplant with posttransplant cyclophosphamide. This sequence joins TRBV27 and TRBJ1-2; tentative D call: TRBD1 (5 bases). CDR3 bases: TGTGCCAGCAGTTTAGGGGGGTACCCCTACGGCTACACCTTC. Translation gives CASSLGGYPYGYTF.